The 10 T cell receptor beta chains given below trace back to one sample, sequenced in a study of blood T cell repertoires in COVID-19. Sequenced by immunoSEQ multiplex PCR; TCRdb stores in-frame clones only, minus some. The table includes about 150,000 clones, 80% to 90% detected once. Sequenced sample: peripheral blood. The origin of the receptors is a man between 18 and 35 years old with COVID-19, enrolled during active disease.

The rearrangement joins TRBV5-1 to TRBJ2-1; the match to TRBD1 covers 10 bases. The CDR3 spans 16 residues. After removal of 3 bases from V and 3 bases from J, the junction contained 6 bases not matched to a gene. Germline V gene data show CDR1 as SGHRS and CDR2 as YFSETQ. CDR3 residues: CASSSAGTGVYNEQFF. CDR3 DNA: TGCGCCAGCAGCTCCGCCGGGACAGGGGTCTACAATGAGCAGTTCTTC.

The V gene is TRBV27, the J gene TRBJ2-3; 9 positions agree with TRBD1. CDR1 MNHEY and CDR2 SMNVEV come from the germline V gene (reference sequence). This CDR3 is 14 amino acids long. The trim removed 8 bases at V and 5 bases at J, leaving 8 bases unmatched. The CDR3, as DNA: TGTGCCAGCGGGGACAGGGATCCCGAAGATACGCAGTATTTT. As protein: CASGDRDPEDTQYF.

This rearrangement joins TRBV24-1 to TRBJ2-3; 8 bases are shared with TRBD2. The junction had 16 bases not matched to a gene; V was cut back by 4 bases and J by 2 bases. The CDR3 runs to 19 residues. Germline lookup yields CDR1 KGHDR and CDR2 SFDVKD. The DNA of the CDR3 is TGTGCCACCAGTGACTTGAGCCGGAATGAGCGGGGGTTCACAGATACGCAGTATTTT. Encoded protein: CATSDLSRNERGFTDTQYF.

The gene calls are TRBV27 and TRBJ1-1; a weak D match, TRBD1 (5 bases). CDR1 and CDR2 (germline): MNHEY, SMNVEV (reference sequence). The CDR3 has 14 amino acids. V gave up 2 bases and J gave up 3 bases, with 10 bases separating them. As DNA, the CDR3 is TGTGCCAGCAGTTTAAGGGGTCAGTACACTGAAGCTTTCTTT. The encoded protein is CASSLRGQYTEAFF.

The chain is built from TRBV10-1 and TRBJ2-1, with 12 bases aligning to TRBD2. The CDR3 sequence is 18 residues long. V shed 3 bases and J 5 bases; nucleotides not matched to a gene: 11. Germline V CDR1 and CDR2: WNHNN, SYGVQD (reference sequence). CDR3 residues: CASSDLGLAGLSHNEQFF. Here the CDR3 DNA reads TGCGCCAGCAGTGATCTCGGACTAGCGGGACTCAGTCACAATGAGCAGTTCTTC.

The chain has TRBV6-2 or TRBV6-3 and TRBJ1-1, with D tentatively TRBD1 (6 bases). V lost 4 bases, J lost 4 bases, and 16 bases lay in between. This CDR3 region has 15 residues. Per the germline V gene, CDR1 is MNHEY and CDR2 is SVGEGT. CDR3 sequence: CASSSVPGQPTEAFF. CDR3 bases: TGTGCCAGCAGTTCCGTTCCTGGACAGCCCACTGAAGCTTTCTTT.

J is TRBJ2-1 and V is TRBV27; 9 nucleotides agree with TRBD1. Germline-derived CDR1 and CDR2 are MNHEY and SMNVEV (reference sequence). The CDR3 consists of 16 residues. The ends lost 3 bases at V and 6 bases at J; junction bases unmatched: 9. In nucleotides, the CDR3 is TGTGCCAGCAGTTTTCTCGGGACAGGGAGGGGCAATGAGCAGTTCTTC. Encoded protein: CASSFLGTGRGNEQFF.

The rearrangement joins TRBV7-8 to TRBJ2-5; D unresolved. V was clipped by 5 bases and J by 0 bases, with 10 bases between them. Germline CDR1 is SGHVS and CDR2 is FQNEAQ. This CDR3 comprises 14 residues. Here the CDR3 reads CASSQSLYQETQYF. As DNA, the CDR3 is TGTGCCAGCAGCCAGAGCCTGTACCAAGAGACCCAGTACTTC.

The gene calls are TRBV6-6 and TRBJ2-7; TRBD1 matches 9 bases. CDR1 and CDR2 from the germline V gene are MNHNY and SVGAGI (reference sequence). V was clipped by 2 bases and J by 3 bases; unmatched bases: 5. The CDR3 covers 15 residues. As DNA, the CDR3 is TGTGCCAGCAGTTACAGGGACAGGGCCCTCTACGAGCAGTACTTC. Translated: CASSYRDRALYEQYF.

There are a few counts of this clone. The chain employs TRBV7-2 and TRBJ1-1; the match to TRBD1 covers 11 bases. CDR3 length: 14 residues. J was trimmed by 4 bases and V by 6 bases; bases with no gene match: 4. Germline V gene sequence: CDR1 SGHTA, CDR2 FQGNSA. This CDR3 is CASSTGTGGTEAFF. DNA for the CDR3: TGTGCCAGCAGTACCGGGACAGGGGGCACTGAAGCTTTCTTT.